The rows below give T cell receptor beta chains drawn from one sample of a study of blood T cell repertoires in COVID-19. The table came from immunoSEQ multiplex PCR; TCRdb's copy has only in-frame clones and leaves some out. Here the sample spans about 48,000 clones, more than 75% being singletons. Sequenced material: peripheral blood. The receptors stem from a woman aged 60-75 years with acute or convalescent COVID-19. CDR3s include the opening cysteine and the closing phenylalanine or tryptophan. D genes are given only for firm matches.

TRBD2,TRBV7-8,TRBJ2-3,CASSRGGGIADTQYF
TRBD1,TRBV2,TRBJ2-1,CASRTGGHEQFF
TRBD2,TRBV4-2,TRBJ2-3,CASTHVRGLAGERTYTQYF
-,TRBV7-9,TRBJ2-2,CASSLDRNTGELFF
TRBD2,TRBV9,TRBJ2-1,CASSVGAGGATYNEQFF
-,TRBV20-1,TRBJ2-1,CSARRGNEQFF
-,TRBV5-4,TRBJ2-5,CASSWDIGETQYF
-,TRBV19,TRBJ2-1,CASSISGEQFF
TRBD2,TRBV5-6,TRBJ2-5,CASSLGLAAIQETQYF
-,TRBV11-3,TRBJ2-2,CASSLGASTGELFF
-,TRBV11-3,TRBJ2-7,CASSLGIAMPYEQYF
TRBD1,TRBV9,TRBJ1-1,CASSAGGTGVVHEAFF
TRBD1,TRBV9,TRBJ2-1,CASSVGQGVIDEQFF
-,TRBV5-4,TRBJ2-3,CASNNPERADTQYF
-,TRBV18,TRBJ1-5,CASSPGVGANQPQHF
TRBD2,TRBV7-2,TRBJ2-1,CASSFRRTSPYNEQFF
TRBD2,TRBV6-5,TRBJ2-2,CASSYRILAGTGELFF
-,TRBV30,TRBJ2-7,CAWTGNSYEQYF
-,TRBV9,TRBJ2-3,CASSVGATGTDTQYF
TRBD2,TRBV19,TRBJ2-1,CASTLSGSHYNEQFF
-,TRBV13,TRBJ2-2,CANQEPTGELFF
-,TRBV6-5,TRBJ2-5,CASSLQRTQYF
-,TRBV5-6,TRBJ1-5,CASSQGTGFNQPQHF
-,TRBV7-6,TRBJ2-5,CASSRIKNRDTQETQYF
TRBD2,TRBV3-1/TRBV3-2,TRBJ2-3,CASSYGTSGSADTQYF
-,TRBV10-3,TRBJ2-2,CAAGPEGAAGELFF
TRBD1,TRBV7-8,TRBJ2-7,CASSLLPATGFHEQYF
-,TRBV18,TRBJ2-7,CASSPPGFPYEQYF
-,TRBV7-3,TRBJ2-7,CASSLRLDGYEQYF
TRBD1,TRBV29-1,TRBJ1-1,CSLRDRGQEAFF
TRBD2,TRBV3-1/TRBV3-2,TRBJ2-1,CASSQDFGTSGRGSLF
-,TRBV6-5,TRBJ1-6,CASSKGLRSPLHF
-,TRBV27,TRBJ2-3,CASSPLGDTQYF
TRBD2,TRBV6-1,TRBJ2-7,CASSESGGRGHEQYF
-,TRBV7-6,TRBJ2-1,CASSLARLGNEQFF
TRBD1,TRBV5-4,TRBJ2-2,CASSLEGAVTGELFF
TRBD1,TRBV19,TRBJ1-2,CASSLGQDLGGYTF
TRBD2,TRBV6-2/TRBV6-3,TRBJ2-7,CASSGRAGEDEQYF
-,TRBV3-1/TRBV3-2,TRBJ2-5,CASSQGPVGGETQYF
TRBD2,TRBV19,TRBJ2-2,CASSPGGYSGELFF
-,TRBV9,TRBJ1-3,CASSVGWLANTIYF
TRBD1,TRBV6-6,TRBJ1-1,CASSFRGSTEAFF
TRBD2,TRBV3-1/TRBV3-2,TRBJ2-1,CASSQEVLAGEYNEQFF
TRBD1,TRBV6-2/TRBV6-3,TRBJ1-5,CASSRQGSNQPQHF
-,TRBV27,TRBJ2-7,CASSLSFRGRAFEQYF
-,TRBV19,TRBJ1-1,CASSMSPVEAFF
-,TRBV18,TRBJ2-2,CASLNTGELFF
TRBD2,TRBV3-1/TRBV3-2,TRBJ2-1,CASSPRTSGMNEQFF
TRBD1,TRBV7-9,TRBJ1-2,CASSLRGSGGEEGYTF
-,TRBV5-1,TRBJ1-2,CASSWAGDINYGYTF